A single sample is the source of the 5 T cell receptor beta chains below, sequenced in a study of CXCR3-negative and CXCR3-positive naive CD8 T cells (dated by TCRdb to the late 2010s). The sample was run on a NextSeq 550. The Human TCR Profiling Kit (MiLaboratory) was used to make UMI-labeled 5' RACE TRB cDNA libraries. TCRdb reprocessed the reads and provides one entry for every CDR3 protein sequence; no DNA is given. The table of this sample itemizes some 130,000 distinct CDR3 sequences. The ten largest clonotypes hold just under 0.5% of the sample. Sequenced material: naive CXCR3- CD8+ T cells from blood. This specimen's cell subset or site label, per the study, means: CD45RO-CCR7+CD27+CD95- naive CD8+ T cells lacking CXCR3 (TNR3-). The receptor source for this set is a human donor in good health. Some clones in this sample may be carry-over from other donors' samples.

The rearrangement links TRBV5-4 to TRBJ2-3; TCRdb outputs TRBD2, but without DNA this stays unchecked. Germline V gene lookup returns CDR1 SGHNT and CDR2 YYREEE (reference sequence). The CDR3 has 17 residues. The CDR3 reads CASSSWTSGSWGDTQYF.

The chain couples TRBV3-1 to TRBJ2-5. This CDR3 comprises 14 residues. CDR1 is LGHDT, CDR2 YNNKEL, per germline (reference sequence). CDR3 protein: CASSQWRIQETQYF.

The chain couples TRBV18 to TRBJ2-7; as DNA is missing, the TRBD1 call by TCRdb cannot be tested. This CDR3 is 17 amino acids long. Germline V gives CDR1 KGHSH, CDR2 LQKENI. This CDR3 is CASSPLLDRGKSYEQYF. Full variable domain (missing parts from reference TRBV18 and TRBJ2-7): NAGVMQNPRHLVRRRGQEARLRCSPMKGHSHVYWYRQLPEEGLKFMVYLQKENIIDESGMPKERFSAEFPKEGPSILRIQQVVRGDSAAYFCASSPLLDRGKSYEQYFGPGTRLTVT.

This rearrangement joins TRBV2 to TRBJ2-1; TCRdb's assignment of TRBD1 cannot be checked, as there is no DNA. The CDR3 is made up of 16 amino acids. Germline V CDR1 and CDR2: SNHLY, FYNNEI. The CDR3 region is CASSEKGAGLLDEQFF.

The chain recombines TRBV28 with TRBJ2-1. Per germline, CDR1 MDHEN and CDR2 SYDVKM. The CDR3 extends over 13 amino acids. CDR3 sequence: CASSLRLDNEQFF.